The table lists the clone carrying this T cell receptor (beta chain) with a few counts. Antigen specificity is unknown. Researchers built TCR beta libraries using quantitative 5'-RACE with molecular barcodes. TCRdb re-called the 5' RACE reads with MiXCR, one entry per CDR3 protein. The sample records approximately 400,000 distinct CDR3 sequences, 25% to 30% being singletons. The CDR3 spans 16 residues. Trimming cost V 0 bases and J 11 bases, with 22 bases left between them. This specimen belongs to a study of CD8 T cells in ankylosing spondylitis. General study results and limits: Relatively rare in peripheral blood, disease-linked clones were also CD8+. Some of the motif variants had earlier been found in reactive arthritis patients' fluid and blood. Significant enrichment of disease-linked clones was reported in matched ankylosing spondylitis synovial fluid. There was a TCR beta motif, made of fewer than 10 highly homologous variants, that appeared characteristic of ankylosing spondylitis blood.

The TCR sequence derives from a male donor with ankylosing spondylitis. Material: blood, either unsorted or a sorted T cell fraction (not recorded which). The chain carries TRBV12-3 or TRBV12-4 and TRBJ1-1; maybe TRBD1 (6 bases). CDR3: CASSLAAAARGRDAFF. Written as DNA, the CDR3 is TGTGCCAGCAGTTTAGCCGCGGCGGCCAGGGGACGTGATGCTTTCTTT.